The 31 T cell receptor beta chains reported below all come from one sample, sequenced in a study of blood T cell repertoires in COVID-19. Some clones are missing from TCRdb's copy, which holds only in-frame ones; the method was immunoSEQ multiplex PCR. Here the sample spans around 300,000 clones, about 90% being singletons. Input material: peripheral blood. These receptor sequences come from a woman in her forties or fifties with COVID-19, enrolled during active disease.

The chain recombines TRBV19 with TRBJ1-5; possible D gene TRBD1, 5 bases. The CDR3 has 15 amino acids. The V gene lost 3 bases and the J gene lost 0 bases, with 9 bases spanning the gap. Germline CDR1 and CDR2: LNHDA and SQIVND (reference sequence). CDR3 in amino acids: CASSITGYSNQPQHF. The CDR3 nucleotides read TGTGCCAGTAGTATTACAGGTTATAGCAATCAGCCCCAGCATTTT.

CDR3 in DNA: TGTGCCAGCAGTCAACGTTACTTCTATGGCTACACCTTC. Amino acids: CASSQRYFYGYTF. The rearrangement links TRBV6-2 or TRBV6-3 to TRBJ1-2; unclear D gene. Deletions cut 5 bases from V and 4 bases from J, with 11 bases between. Germline loops: CDR1 MNHEY, CDR2 SVGEGT. This CDR3 comprises 13 residues.

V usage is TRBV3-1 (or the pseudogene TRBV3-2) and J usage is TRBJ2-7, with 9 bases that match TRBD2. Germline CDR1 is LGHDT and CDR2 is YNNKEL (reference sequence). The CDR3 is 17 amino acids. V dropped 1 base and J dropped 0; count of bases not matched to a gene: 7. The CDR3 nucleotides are TGTGCCAGCAGCCAAGGCACTAGCGGGCCGAGCTCCTACGAGCAGTACTTC. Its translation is CASSQGTSGPSSYEQYF.

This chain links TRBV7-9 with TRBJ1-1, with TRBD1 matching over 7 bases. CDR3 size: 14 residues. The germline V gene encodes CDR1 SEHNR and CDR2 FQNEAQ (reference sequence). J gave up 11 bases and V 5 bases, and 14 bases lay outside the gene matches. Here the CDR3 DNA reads TGTGCCAGCAGCCCATACAGGGGCCGGACTTCCGCTTTCTTT. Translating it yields CASSPYRGRTSAFF. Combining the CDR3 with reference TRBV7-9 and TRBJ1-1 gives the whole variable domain DTGVSQNPRHKITKRGQNVTFRCDPISEHNRLYWYRQTLGQGPEFLTYFQNEAQLEKSRLLSDRFSAERPKGSFSTLEIQRTEQGDSAMYLCASSPYRGRTSAFFGQGTRLTVV.

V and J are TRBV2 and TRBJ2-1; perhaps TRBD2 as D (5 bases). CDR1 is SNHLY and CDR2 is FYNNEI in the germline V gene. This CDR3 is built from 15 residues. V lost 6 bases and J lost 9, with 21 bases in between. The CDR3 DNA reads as TGTGCCAGCAGCCTTCGGGTGACAACGGCGGGTGAGCAGTTCTTC. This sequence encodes CASSLRVTTAGEQFF.

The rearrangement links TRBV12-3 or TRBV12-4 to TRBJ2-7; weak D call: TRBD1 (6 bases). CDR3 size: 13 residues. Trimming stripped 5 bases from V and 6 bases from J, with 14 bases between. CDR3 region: CASSRGGLGEQYF. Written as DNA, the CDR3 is TGTGCCAGCAGTAGAGGGGGATTGGGCGAGCAGTACTTC.

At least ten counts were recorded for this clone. The CDR3 reads CASTTPDSYEQYF. For the CDR3, the DNA is TGTGCCAGCACGACACCCGACTCCTACGAGCAGTACTTC. The V and J genes are TRBV2 and TRBJ2-7; D unresolved. This CDR3 has 13 residues. Per germline, CDR1 SNHLY and CDR2 FYNNEI. Trimming removed 7 bases at V and 0 bases at J, with 10 bases between.

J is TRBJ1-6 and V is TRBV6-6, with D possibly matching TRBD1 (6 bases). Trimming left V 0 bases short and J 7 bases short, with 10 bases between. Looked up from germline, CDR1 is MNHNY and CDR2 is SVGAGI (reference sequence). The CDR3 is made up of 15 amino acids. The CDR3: CASSYSQGPNSPLHF. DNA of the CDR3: TGTGCCAGCAGTTACTCGCAGGGGCCCAATTCACCCCTCCACTTT.

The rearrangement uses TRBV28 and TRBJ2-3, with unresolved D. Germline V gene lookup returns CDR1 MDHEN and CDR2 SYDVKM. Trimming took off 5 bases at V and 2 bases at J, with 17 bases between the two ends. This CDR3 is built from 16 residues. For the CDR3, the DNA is TGTGCCAGCAGTCCCCCTGGTAGCAGTGACACAGATACGCAGTATTTT. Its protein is CASSPPGSSDTDTQYF.

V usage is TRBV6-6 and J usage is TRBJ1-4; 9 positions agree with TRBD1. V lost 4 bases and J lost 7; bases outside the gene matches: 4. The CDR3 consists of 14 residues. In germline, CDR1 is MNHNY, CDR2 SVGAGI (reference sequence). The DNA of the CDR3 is TGTGCCAGCAGTTGGACAGGGGCAGGTGAAAAACTGTTTTTT. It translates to CASSWTGAGEKLFF.

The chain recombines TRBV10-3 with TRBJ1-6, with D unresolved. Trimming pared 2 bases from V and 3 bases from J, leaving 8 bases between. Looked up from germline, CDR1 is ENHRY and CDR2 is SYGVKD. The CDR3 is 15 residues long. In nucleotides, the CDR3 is TGTGCCATCAGTGAGGGGCAGTACTATAATTCACCCCTCCACTTT. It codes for CAISEGQYYNSPLHF.

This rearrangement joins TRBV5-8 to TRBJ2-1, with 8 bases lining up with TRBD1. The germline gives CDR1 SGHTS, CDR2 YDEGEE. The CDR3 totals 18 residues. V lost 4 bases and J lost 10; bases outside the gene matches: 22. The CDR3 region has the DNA TGTGCCAGCAGCCGTTGGCCCCCGATTCTGGACAGGGACGGAGAGCAGTTCTTC. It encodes CASSRWPPILDRDGEQFF.

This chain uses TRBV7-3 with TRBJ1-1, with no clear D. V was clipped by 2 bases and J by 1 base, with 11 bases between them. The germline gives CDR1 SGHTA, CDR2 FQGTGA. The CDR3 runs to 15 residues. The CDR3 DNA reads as TGTGCCAGCAGCTTATCCGTTGGAGGGAACACTGAAGCTTTCTTT. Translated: CASSLSVGGNTEAFF.

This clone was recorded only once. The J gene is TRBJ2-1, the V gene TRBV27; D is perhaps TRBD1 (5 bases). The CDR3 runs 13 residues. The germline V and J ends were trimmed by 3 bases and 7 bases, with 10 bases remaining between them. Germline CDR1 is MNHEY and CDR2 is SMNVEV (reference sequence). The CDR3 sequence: CASSFIGANEQFF. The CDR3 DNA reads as TGTGCCAGCAGTTTTATTGGGGCAAATGAGCAGTTCTTC.

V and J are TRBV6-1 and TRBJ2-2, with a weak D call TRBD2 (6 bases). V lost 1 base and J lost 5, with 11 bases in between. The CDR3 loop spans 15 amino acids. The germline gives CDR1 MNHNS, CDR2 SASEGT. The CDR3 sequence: CASSEGGTSTGELFF. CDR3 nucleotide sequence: TGTGCCAGCAGTGAAGGCGGGACCTCGACCGGGGAGCTGTTTTTT.

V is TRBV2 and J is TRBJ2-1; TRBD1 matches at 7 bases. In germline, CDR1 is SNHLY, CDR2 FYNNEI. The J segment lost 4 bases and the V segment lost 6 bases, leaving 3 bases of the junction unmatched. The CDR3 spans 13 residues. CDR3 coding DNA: TGTGCCAGCAGGGTGGGACAGTACAATGAGCAGTTCTTC. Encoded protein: CASRVGQYNEQFF. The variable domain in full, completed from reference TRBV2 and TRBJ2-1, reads EPEVTQTPSHQVTQMGQEVILRCVPISNHLYFYWYRQILGQKVEFLVSFYNNEISEKSEIFDDQFSVERPDGSNFTLKIRSTKLEDSAMYFCASRVGQYNEQFFGPGTRLTVL.

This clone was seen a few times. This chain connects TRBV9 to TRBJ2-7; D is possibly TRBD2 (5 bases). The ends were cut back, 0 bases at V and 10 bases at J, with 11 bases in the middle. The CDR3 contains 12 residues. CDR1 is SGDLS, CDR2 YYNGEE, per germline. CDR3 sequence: CASSVESGTQYF. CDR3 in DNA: TGTGCCAGCAGCGTAGAGAGCGGCACACAGTACTTC.

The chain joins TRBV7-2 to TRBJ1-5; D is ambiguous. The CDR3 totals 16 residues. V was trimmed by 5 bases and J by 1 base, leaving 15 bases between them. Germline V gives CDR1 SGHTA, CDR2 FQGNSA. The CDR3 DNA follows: TGTGCCAGCAGCCCAGCACGGGGAAGGAGCAATCAGCCCCAGCATTTT. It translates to CASSPARGRSNQPQHF.

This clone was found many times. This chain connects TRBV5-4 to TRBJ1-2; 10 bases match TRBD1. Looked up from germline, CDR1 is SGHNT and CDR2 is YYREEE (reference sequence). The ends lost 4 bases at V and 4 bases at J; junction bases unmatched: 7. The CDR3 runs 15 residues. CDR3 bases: TGTGCCAGCAGCATCGGGACAGGGGATCTCTATGGCTACACCTTC. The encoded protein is CASSIGTGDLYGYTF.

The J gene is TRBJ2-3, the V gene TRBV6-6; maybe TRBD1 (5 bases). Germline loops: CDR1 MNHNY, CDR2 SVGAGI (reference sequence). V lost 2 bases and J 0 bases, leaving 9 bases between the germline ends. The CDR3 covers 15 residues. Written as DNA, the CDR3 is TGTGCCAGCAGTTACGAGCAGGGTAGCACAGATACGCAGTATTTT. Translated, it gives CASSYEQGSTDTQYF.

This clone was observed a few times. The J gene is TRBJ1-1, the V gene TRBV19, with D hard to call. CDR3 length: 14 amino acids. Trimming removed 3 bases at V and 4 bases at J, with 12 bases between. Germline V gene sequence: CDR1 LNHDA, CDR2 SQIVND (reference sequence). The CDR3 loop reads CASSIKWAVTEAFF. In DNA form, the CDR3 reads TGTGCCAGTAGTATTAAGTGGGCTGTCACTGAAGCTTTCTTT. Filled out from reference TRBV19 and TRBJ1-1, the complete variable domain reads DGGITQSPKYLFRKEGQNVTLSCEQNLNHDAMYWYRQDPGQGLRLIYYSQIVNDFQKGDIAEGYSVSREKKESFPLTVTSAQKNPTAFYLCASSIKWAVTEAFFGQGTRLTVV.

CDR3 sequence reads: CASSLGGVTGAKTQYF. As DNA, the CDR3 is TGTGCCAGCAGCTTAGGAGGGGTGACAGGGGCGAAGACCCAGTACTTC. The V gene is TRBV13, the J gene TRBJ2-5; the match to TRBD1 covers 8 bases. V lost 0 bases, J lost 6 bases, and 9 bases stayed unmatched. CDR1 and CDR2 from the germline V gene are PRHDT and FYEKMQ (reference sequence). The CDR3 consists of 16 residues. The whole variable domain, filled in from reference TRBV13 and TRBJ2-5, reads AAGVIQSPRHLIKEKRETATLKCYPIPRHDTVYWYQQGPGQDPQFLISFYEKMQSDKGSIPDRFSAQQFSDYHSELNMSSLELGDSALYFCASSLGGVTGAKTQYFGPGTRLLVL.

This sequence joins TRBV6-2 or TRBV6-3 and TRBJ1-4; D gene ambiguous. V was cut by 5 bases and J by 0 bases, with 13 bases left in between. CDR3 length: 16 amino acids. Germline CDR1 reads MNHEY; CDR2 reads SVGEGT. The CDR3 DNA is TGTGCCAGCAGTAGGTCGGGGTGGACAACTAATGAAAAACTGTTTTTT. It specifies CASSRSGWTTNEKLFF.

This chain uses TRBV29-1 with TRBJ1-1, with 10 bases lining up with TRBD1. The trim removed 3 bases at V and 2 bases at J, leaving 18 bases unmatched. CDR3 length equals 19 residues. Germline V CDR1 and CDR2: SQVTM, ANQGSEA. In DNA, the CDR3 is TGCAGCGTTGACCGTGGAGACAGGGGGCGGGGATTCGGTAACACTGAAGCTTTCTTT. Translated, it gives CSVDRGDRGRGFGNTEAFF.

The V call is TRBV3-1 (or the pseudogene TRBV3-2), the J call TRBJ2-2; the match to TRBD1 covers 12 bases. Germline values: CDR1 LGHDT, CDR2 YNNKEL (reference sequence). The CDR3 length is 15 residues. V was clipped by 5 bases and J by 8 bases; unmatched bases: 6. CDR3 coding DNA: TGTGCCAGCAGCGAAGGGACAGGGGGCTTAGGGGAGCTGTTTTTT. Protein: CASSEGTGGLGELFF.

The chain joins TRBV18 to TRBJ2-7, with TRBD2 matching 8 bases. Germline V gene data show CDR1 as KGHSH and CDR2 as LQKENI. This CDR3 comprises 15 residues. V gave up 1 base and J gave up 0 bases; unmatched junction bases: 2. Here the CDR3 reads CASSPRLAGSYEQYF. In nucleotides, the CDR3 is TGTGCCAGCTCACCACGGCTAGCGGGCTCCTACGAGCAGTACTTC.

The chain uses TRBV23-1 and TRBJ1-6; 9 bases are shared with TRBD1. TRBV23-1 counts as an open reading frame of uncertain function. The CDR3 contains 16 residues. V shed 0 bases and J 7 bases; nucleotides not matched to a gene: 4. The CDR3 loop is CASSQSKGQGNSPLHF. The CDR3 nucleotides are TGCGCCAGCAGTCAATCGAAAGGACAGGGGAATTCACCCCTCCACTTT.

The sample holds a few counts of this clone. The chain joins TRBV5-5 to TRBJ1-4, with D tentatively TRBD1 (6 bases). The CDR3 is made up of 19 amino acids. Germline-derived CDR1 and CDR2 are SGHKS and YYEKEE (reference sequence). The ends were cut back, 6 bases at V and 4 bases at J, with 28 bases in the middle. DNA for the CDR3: TGTGCCAGCACCTTAAGTGGTACATTGGCAGGGGCCGATAATGAAAAACTGTTTTTT. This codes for CASTLSGTLAGADNEKLFF.

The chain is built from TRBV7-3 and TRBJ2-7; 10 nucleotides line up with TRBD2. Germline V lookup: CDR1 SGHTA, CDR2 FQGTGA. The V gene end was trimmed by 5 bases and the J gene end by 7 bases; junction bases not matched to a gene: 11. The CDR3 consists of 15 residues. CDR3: CASSPHGTSAREQYF. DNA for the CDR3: TGTGCCAGCAGCCCCCACGGGACTAGCGCGAGGGAGCAGTACTTC.

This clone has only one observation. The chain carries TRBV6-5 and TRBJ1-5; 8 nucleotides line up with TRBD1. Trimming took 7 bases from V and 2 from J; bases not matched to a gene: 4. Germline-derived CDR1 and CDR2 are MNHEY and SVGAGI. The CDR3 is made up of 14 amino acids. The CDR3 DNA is TGTGCCAGCACGCAGGGGGCGCGCAATCAGCCCCAGCATTTT. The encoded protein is CASTQGARNQPQHF.

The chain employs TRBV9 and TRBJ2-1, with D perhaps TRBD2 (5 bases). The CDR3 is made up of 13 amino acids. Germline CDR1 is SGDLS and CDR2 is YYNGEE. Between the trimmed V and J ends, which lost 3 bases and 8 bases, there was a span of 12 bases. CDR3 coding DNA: TGTGCCAGCAGCGCCCTAACTAGGGATGAGCAGTTCTTC. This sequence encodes CASSALTRDEQFF.